This entry lists 20 T cell receptor beta chains sequenced from one sample in a study of cytomegalovirus exposure and HLA in healthy donors. PCR amplification relied on 60 Vbeta primers (plus 13 Jbeta primers). This table comes from immunoSEQ multiplex PCR, and its TCRdb copy is limited to in-frame clones, with some not included. The data hold about 160,000 clones, with about 75% observed a single time. Sequencing used PBMCs. All receptors come from a woman aged 45-59 years in good health and CMV-seropositive.

Only a few counts were recorded for this clone. This chain connects TRBV6-1 to TRBJ2-5; tentative D call: TRBD1 (6 bases). The CDR3 is made up of 14 amino acids. V was cut by 4 bases and J by 5 bases, with 14 bases left in between. Germline V gene sequence: CDR1 MNHNS, CDR2 SASEGT. Written as DNA, the CDR3 is TGTGCCAGCAGTGGACAACAGGGTCACGAGACCCAGTACTTC. This gives the protein CASSGQQGHETQYF.

V is TRBV7-9 and J is TRBJ2-3, with D perhaps matching TRBD2 (6 bases). CDR3 length equals 13 residues. Trimming removed 5 bases at V and 2 bases at J, with 8 bases between. Germline lookup yields CDR1 SEHNR and CDR2 FQNEAQ (reference sequence). CDR3 sequence: CASSGRITDTQYF. For the CDR3, the DNA is TGTGCCAGCAGCGGGAGGATCACAGATACGCAGTATTTT.

The chain recombines TRBV5-1 with TRBJ2-5, with 9 bases matching TRBD1. From germline, CDR1 is SGHRS and CDR2 YFSETQ. V shed 4 bases and J 1 base; nucleotides not matched to a gene: 11. This CDR3 has 17 amino acids. CDR3 loop: CASSPGQGLTFQETQYF. DNA for the CDR3: TGCGCCAGCAGCCCAGGACAGGGGTTGACTTTCCAAGAGACCCAGTACTTC. Filled out from reference TRBV5-1 and TRBJ2-5, the complete variable domain reads KAGVTQTPRYLIKTRGQQVTLSCSPISGHRSVSWYQQTPGQGLQFLFEYFSETQRNKGNFPGRFSGRQFSNSRSEMNVSTLELGDSALYLCASSPGQGLTFQETQYFGPGTRLLVL.

This clone was detected only once. The chain uses TRBV6-5 and TRBJ1-1; 7 bases match TRBD1. The CDR3 runs 14 residues. V was clipped by 7 bases and J by 7 bases; unmatched bases: 12. The germline CDR1 and CDR2 sequences are MNHEY and SVGAGI. CDR3 sequence (DNA): TGTGCCAGCACGAACCCGGGACAGAGAGTTGAAGCTTTCTTT. Its protein product is CASTNPGQRVEAFF.

The rearrangement links TRBV5-1 to TRBJ1-2; 7 bases are shared with TRBD1. Unmatched junction bases numbered 3, after V lost 1 base and J lost 6 bases. The germline CDR1 and CDR2 sequences are SGHRS and YFSETQ. The CDR3 runs to 13 residues. The CDR3 DNA reads TGCGCCAGCAGCTTGTTAGGGGGCGATGGCTACACCTTC. Encoded protein: CASSLLGGDGYTF.

The rearrangement links TRBV5-1 to TRBJ1-5; the match to TRBD1 covers 9 bases. CDR1 and CDR2 from the germline V gene are SGHRS and YFSETQ. There are 18 residues in the CDR3. Unmatched junction bases numbered 16, after V lost 2 bases and J lost 7 bases. The chain's CDR3 is CASSFSRTHRGLEQPQHF. The CDR3 coding sequence is TGCGCCAGCAGCTTCTCCCGGACACACAGGGGGCTCGAACAGCCCCAGCATTTT.

The chain joins TRBV5-4 to TRBJ2-7; 7 bases map to TRBD2. In germline, CDR1 is SGHNT, CDR2 YYREEE (reference sequence). With 4 bases clipped from V and 9 bases from J, the junction kept 13 bases outside the gene matches. The CDR3 is 14 amino acids. Here the CDR3 reads CASSPYRSGGGQYF. The CDR3 coding sequence is TGTGCCAGCAGCCCGTACCGCTCGGGGGGAGGGCAGTACTTC.

The chain joins TRBV18 to TRBJ1-3; no definite D call. Germline-derived CDR1 and CDR2 are KGHSH and LQKENI. The CDR3 has 15 residues. Trimming left V 3 bases short and J 7 bases short, with 16 bases between. DNA of the CDR3: TGTGCCAGCTCACCTAAGAAGGAGCCTAGCAACACCATATATTTT. This sequence encodes CASSPKKEPSNTIYF. Full variable domain (outside the CDR3, taken from reference TRBV18 and TRBJ1-3): NAGVMQNPRHLVRRRGQEARLRCSPMKGHSHVYWYRQLPEEGLKFMVYLQKENIIDESGMPKERFSAEFPKEGPSILRIQQVVRGDSAAYFCASSPKKEPSNTIYFGEGSWLTVV.

The chain combines TRBV28 with TRBJ1-5; D remains ambiguous. The CDR3 sequence is 14 residues long. Germline V gene data show CDR1 as MDHEN and CDR2 as SYDVKM. V was shortened by 6 bases and J by 3 bases, with 12 bases between the two germline ends. The CDR3 DNA reads as TGTGCCAGCAGCGTAGGACGGGACAATCAGCCCCAGCATTTT. Its protein product is CASSVGRDNQPQHF.

V and J are TRBV12-5 and TRBJ2-1, with 14 bases lining up with TRBD2. The length of the CDR3 is 16 residues. The V gene's germline CDR1 is LGHNT and CDR2 FRNRAP. Trimming took 5 bases from V and 4 from J; bases not matched to a gene: 4. The CDR3 loop is CASGHGLAGGYNEQFF. CDR3 DNA: TGTGCTAGTGGTCACGGACTAGCGGGGGGATACAATGAGCAGTTCTTC.

The rearrangement uses TRBV11-2 and TRBJ2-7; D may be TRBD2 (6 bases). V was pared by 3 bases and J by 4 bases, with 10 bases between. CDR1 is SGHAT and CDR2 is FQNNGV in the germline V gene. The CDR3 has 13 amino acids. This CDR3 is CASSFVAGYEQYF. DNA for the CDR3: TGTGCCAGCAGCTTTGTTGCGGGATACGAGCAGTACTTC.

This rearrangement joins TRBV2 to TRBJ1-2; maybe TRBD1 (5 bases). From germline, CDR1 is SNHLY and CDR2 FYNNEI. The CDR3 length is 13 residues. The V end lost 10 bases, the J end lost 6 bases, and 18 bases lay between the germline ends. CDR3 nucleotide sequence: TGTGCCATCCCCCCTCGGGGGAAGAATGGCTACACCTTC. Its translation is CAIPPRGKNGYTF.

The V and J genes are TRBV19 and TRBJ1-2; D remains ambiguous. CDR3 length equals 14 residues. V shed 6 bases and J shed 0 bases, with 11 bases lying between them. Germline CDR1 is LNHDA and CDR2 is SQIVND (reference sequence). CDR3 bases: TGTGCCAGTAGCGGTACGGGGACTAACTATGGCTACACCTTC. Residues: CASSGTGTNYGYTF.

In its sample, this clone was seen once. The chain is built from TRBV2 and TRBJ1-2; 9 bases line up with TRBD1. The CDR3 is made up of 14 amino acids. Germline CDR1 SNHLY, CDR2 FYNNEI. V shed 2 bases, J shed 7 bases, and the junction held 5 bases outside the gene matches. The CDR3 bases are TGTGCCAGCAGTGAAAGACAGGGGGTAATTGGCTACACCTTC. Translating it yields CASSERQGVIGYTF.

The rearrangement uses TRBV5-4 and TRBJ2-3, with D perhaps matching TRBD1 (6 bases). CDR3 length: 14 amino acids. Trimming stripped 4 bases from V and 0 bases from J, with 9 bases between. CDR1 and CDR2 (germline): SGHNT, YYREEE (reference sequence). DNA of the CDR3: TGTGCCAGCAGCCAGGACAGAAGCACAGATACGCAGTATTTT. This translates into CASSQDRSTDTQYF.

This sequence joins TRBV9 and TRBJ2-1; possibly TRBD2 for D (5 bases). Per germline, CDR1 SGDLS and CDR2 YYNGEE. The CDR3 is 15 residues long. V lost 3 bases and J lost 8, with 18 bases in between. The CDR3 DNA sequence: TGTGCCAGCAGCGCTTTGACTACCTATGAGGATGAGCAGTTCTTC. Encoded protein: CASSALTTYEDEQFF.

This sequence joins TRBV5-1 and TRBJ2-2; the D gene is possibly TRBD1 (6 bases). With 0 bases removed from V and 4 bases from J, the gap between germline ends came to 13 bases. This CDR3 contains 16 residues. Germline loops: CDR1 SGHRS, CDR2 YFSETQ. This CDR3 reads CASSLAAGAGTGELFF. The DNA of the CDR3 is TGCGCCAGCAGCTTGGCCGCAGGGGCGGGCACCGGGGAGCTGTTTTTT.

The sample holds one count of this clone. The chain combines TRBV2 with TRBJ1-2; D is unclear. CDR1 SNHLY and CDR2 FYNNEI come from the germline V gene. Deletions cut 2 bases from V and 4 bases from J, with 8 bases between. CDR3 size: 13 residues. The CDR3 loop is CASSERAIYGYTF. CDR3 in DNA: TGTGCCAGCAGTGAACGAGCGATCTATGGCTACACCTTC.

This chain joins TRBV5-6 and TRBJ1-1; tentative D call: TRBD1 (5 bases). The germline V gene encodes CDR1 SGHDT and CDR2 YYEEEE. This CDR3 comprises 15 residues. The V and J ends lost 1 base and 1 base respectively, with 11 bases between them. CDR3 amino acids: CASSLLGGRNTEAFF. CDR3 DNA: TGTGCCAGCAGCTTGCTGGGGGGGAGGAACACTGAAGCTTTCTTT.

J is TRBJ2-7 and V is TRBV5-1; D unclear. The CDR3 has 11 residues. The V end lost 4 bases, the J end lost 3 bases, and 5 bases lay between the germline ends. Germline V gene data show CDR1 as SGHRS and CDR2 as YFSETQ. As DNA, the CDR3 is TGCGCCAGCAGCATAAACTACGAGCAGTACTTC. It codes for CASSINYEQYF. The variable domain in full, completed from reference TRBV5-1 and TRBJ2-7, reads KAGVTQTPRYLIKTRGQQVTLSCSPISGHRSVSWYQQTPGQGLQFLFEYFSETQRNKGNFPGRFSGRQFSNSRSEMNVSTLELGDSALYLCASSINYEQYFGPGTRLTVT.